The present T cell receptor beta chain was sequenced within a study of blood T cell repertoires in COVID-19. Produced via immunoSEQ multiplex PCR; TCRdb's table is partial and in-frame only. Of approximately 160,000 clones listed, around 84% are singletons. The CDR3 sequence is 14 residues long. Trimming took 4 bases from V and 4 from J; bases not matched to a gene: 5. The receptor was derived from a man aged 55-75 years with COVID-19, enrolled during active disease. This sequence joins TRBV5-3 and TRBJ1-5; 7 nucleotides align to TRBD1. TRBV5-3 is designated an ORF whose function remains uncertain. Sequenced sample: peripheral blood. The CDR3 coding sequence is TGTGCCAGAAGCAAGGACAGGAGGAATCAGCCCCAGCATTTT. This translates into CARSKDRRNQPQHF.